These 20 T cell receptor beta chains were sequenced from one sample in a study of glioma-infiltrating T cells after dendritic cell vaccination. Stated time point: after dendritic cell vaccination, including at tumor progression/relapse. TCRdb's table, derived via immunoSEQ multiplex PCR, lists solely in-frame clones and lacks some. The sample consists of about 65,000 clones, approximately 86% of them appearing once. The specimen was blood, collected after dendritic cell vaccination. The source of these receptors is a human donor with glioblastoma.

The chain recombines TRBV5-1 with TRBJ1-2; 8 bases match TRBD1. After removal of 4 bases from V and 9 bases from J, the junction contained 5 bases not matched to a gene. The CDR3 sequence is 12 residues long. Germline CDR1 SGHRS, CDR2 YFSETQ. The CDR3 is CASSGQGSSYTF. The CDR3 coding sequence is TGCGCCAGCAGCGGACAGGGTTCTAGCTACACCTTC.

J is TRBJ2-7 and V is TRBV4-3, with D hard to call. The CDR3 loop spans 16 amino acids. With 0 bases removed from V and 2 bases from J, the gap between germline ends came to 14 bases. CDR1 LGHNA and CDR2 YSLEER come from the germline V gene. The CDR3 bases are TGCGCCAGCAGCCAAGATTTGTGGCAGGCGCCCTACGAGCAGTACTTC. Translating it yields CASSQDLWQAPYEQYF.

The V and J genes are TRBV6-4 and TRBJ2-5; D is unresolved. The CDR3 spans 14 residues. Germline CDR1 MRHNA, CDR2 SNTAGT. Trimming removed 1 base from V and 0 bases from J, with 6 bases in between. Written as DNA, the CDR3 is TGTGCCAGCAGTGACTTTCCTAACCAAGAGACCCAGTACTTC. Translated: CASSDFPNQETQYF.

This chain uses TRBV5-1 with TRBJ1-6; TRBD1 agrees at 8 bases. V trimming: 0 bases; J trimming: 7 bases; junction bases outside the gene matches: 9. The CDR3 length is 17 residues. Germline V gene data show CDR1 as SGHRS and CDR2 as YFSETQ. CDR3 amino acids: CASSLAGPGTGNSPLHF. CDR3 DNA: TGCGCCAGCAGCTTGGCGGGCCCCGGGACAGGCAATTCACCCCTCCACTTT.

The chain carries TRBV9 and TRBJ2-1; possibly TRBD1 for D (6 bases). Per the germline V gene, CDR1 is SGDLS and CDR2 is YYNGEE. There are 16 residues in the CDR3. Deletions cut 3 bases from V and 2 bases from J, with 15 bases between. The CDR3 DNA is TGTGCCAGCAGCGGGAACAGGGTAAGTCCCTACAATGAGCAGTTCTTC. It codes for CASSGNRVSPYNEQFF.

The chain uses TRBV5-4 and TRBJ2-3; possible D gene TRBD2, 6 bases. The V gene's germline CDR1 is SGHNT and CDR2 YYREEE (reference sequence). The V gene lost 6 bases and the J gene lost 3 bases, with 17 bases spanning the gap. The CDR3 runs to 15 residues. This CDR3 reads CASTSGAMGTDTQYF. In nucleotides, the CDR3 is TGTGCCAGCACCTCGGGAGCGATGGGTACAGATACGCAGTATTTT.

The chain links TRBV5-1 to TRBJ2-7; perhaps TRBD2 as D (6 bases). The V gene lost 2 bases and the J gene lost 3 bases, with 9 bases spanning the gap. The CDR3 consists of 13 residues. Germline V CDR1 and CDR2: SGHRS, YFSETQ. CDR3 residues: CASSFETSYEQYF. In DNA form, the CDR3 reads TGCGCCAGCAGCTTTGAGACTAGCTACGAGCAGTACTTC.

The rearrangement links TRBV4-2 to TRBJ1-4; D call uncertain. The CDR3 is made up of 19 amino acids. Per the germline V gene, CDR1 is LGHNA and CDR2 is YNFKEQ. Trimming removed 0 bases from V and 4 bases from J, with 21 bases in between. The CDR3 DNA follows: TGTGCCAGCAGCCAAGATCACAGAGGGAGATGGTCACATAATGAAAAACTGTTTTTT. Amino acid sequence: CASSQDHRGRWSHNEKLFF.

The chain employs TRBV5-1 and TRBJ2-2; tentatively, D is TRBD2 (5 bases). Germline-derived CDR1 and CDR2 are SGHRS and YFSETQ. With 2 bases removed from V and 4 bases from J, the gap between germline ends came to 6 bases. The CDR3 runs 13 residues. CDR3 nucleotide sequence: TGCGCCAGCAGCTTCGAGGGCACCGGGGAGCTGTTTTTT. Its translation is CASSFEGTGELFF. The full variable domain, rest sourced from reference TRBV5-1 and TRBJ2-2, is KAGVTQTPRYLIKTRGQQVTLSCSPISGHRSVSWYQQTPGQGLQFLFEYFSETQRNKGNFPGRFSGRQFSNSRSEMNVSTLELGDSALYLCASSFEGTGELFFGEGSRLTVL.

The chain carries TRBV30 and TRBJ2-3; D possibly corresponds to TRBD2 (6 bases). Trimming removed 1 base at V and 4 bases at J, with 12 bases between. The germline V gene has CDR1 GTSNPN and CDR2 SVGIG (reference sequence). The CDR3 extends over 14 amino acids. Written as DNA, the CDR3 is TGTGCCTGGAGTGGGGTGGGGGGACCAGATACGCAGTATTTT. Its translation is CAWSGVGGPDTQYF.

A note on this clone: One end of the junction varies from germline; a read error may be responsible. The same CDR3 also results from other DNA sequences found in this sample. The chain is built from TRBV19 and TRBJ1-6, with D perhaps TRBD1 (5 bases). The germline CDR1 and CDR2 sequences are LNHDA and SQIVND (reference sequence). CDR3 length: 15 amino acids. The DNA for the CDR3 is TGTGCCAGTCAGGCGGGGGGGGTAAACAATTCCCCCCTCCACTTT. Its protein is CASQAGGVNNSPLHF.

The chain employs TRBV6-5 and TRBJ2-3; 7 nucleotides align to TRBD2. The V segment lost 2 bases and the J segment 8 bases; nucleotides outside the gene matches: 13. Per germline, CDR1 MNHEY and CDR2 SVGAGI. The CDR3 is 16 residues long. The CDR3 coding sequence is TGTGCCAGCAGTTACACCCGCACTAGCGCCGGGGGTACGCAGTATTTT. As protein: CASSYTRTSAGGTQYF.

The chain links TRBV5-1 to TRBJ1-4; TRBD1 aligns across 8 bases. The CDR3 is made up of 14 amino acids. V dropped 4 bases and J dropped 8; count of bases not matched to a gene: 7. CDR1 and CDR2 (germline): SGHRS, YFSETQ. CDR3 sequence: CASSPDREDEKLFF. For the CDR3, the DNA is TGCGCCAGCAGCCCGGACAGGGAGGACGAAAAACTGTTTTTT.

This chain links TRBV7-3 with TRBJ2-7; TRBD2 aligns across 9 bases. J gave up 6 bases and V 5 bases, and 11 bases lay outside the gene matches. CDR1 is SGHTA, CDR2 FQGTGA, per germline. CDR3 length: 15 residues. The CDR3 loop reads CASSPGGLAGPEQYF. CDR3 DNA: TGTGCCAGCAGCCCGGGGGGCCTAGCGGGACCCGAGCAGTACTTC.

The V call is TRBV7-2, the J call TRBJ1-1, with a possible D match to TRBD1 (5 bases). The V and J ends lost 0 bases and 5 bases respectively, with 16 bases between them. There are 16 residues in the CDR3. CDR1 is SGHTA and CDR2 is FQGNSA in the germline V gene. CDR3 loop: CASSLAYMGQSTEAFF. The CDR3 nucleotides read TGTGCCAGCAGCTTAGCATATATGGGGCAGAGTACTGAAGCTTTCTTT.

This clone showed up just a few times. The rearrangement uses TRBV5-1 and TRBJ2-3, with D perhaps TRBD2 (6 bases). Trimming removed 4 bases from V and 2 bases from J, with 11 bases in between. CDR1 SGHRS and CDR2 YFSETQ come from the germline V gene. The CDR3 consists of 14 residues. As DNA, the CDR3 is TGCGCCAGCAGCCTGGCGGGGTCCACAGATACGCAGTATTTT. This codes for CASSLAGSTDTQYF.

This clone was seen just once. CDR3 amino acids: CASSNSAVSFTYEQYF. DNA for the CDR3: TGTGCCAGCAGCAATAGTGCGGTGTCCTTTACCTACGAGCAGTACTTC. The chain carries TRBV21-1 and TRBJ2-7; the tabulated D call, TRBD2, remains unverified against the DNA. TRBV21-1 has pseudogene status. The CDR3 consists of 16 residues.

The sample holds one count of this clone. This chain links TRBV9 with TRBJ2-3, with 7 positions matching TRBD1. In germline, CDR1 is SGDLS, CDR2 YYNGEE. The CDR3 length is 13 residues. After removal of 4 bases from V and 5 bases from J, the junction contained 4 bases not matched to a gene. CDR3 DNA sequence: TGTGCCAGCAGCACCTGGACAGGAGATACGCAGTATTTT. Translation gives CASSTWTGDTQYF. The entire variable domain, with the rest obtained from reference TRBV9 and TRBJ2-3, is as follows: DSGVTQTPKHLITATGQRVTLRCSPRSGDLSVYWYQQSLDQGLQFLIQYYNGEERAKGNILERFSAQQFPDLHSELNLSSLELGDSALYFCASSTWTGDTQYFGPGTRLTVL.

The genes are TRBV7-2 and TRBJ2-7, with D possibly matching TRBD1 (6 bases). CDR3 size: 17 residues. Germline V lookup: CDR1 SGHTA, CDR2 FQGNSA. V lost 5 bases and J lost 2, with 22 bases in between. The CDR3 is CASSLKGQPLSPYEQYF. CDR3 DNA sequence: TGTGCCAGCAGCCTTAAAGGACAGCCATTATCTCCCTACGAGCAGTACTTC.

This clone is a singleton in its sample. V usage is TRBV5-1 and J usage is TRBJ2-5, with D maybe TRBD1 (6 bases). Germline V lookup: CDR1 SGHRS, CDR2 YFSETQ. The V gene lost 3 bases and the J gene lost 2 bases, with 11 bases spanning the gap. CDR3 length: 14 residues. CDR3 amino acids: CASSSDRAQETQYF. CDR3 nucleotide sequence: TGCGCCAGCAGCTCGGACAGAGCTCAAGAGACCCAGTACTTC.